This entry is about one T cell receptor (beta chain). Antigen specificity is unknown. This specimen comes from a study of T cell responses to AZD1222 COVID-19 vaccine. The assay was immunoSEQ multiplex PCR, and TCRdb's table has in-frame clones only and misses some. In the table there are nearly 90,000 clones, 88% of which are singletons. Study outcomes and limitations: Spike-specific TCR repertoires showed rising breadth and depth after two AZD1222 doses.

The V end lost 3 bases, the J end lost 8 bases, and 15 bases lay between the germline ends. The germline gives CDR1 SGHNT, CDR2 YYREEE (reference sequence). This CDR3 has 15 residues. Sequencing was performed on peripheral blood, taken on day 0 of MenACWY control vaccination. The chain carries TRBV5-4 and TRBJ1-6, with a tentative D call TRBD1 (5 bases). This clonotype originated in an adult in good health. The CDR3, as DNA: TGTGCCAGCAGCTCTTACGGGACTGGGGATTCACCCCTCCACTTT. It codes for CASSSYGTGDSPLHF.